These T cell receptor beta chains were read from a single sample in a study of T-cell reconstitution after alpha-beta-depleted transplantation in children. TCRdb re-called the PCR reads with MiXCR, one entry per CDR3 protein. Of under 850,000 distinct CDR3 sequences in the sample, about an eighth were seen once. The sequences come from PBMCs, collected before TCRalphabeta/CD19-depleted stem cell transplant. Every receptor here comes from a girl aged 2 to 10 with congenital amegakaryocytic thrombocytopenia, due to receive a stem cell transplant. CDR3s include the opening cysteine and the closing phenylalanine or tryptophan. D genes are given only for firm matches. Only some rows state a clone size, as once, few, many or a class for expanded clones.

>-|TRBJ1-2|TRBV4-2|few
TGTGCCAGCAGCCAAGGTTGGACGGCAGACTATGGCTACACCTTC
CASSQGWTADYGYTF
>-|TRBJ2-1|TRBV12-3/TRBV12-4|few
TGTGCCAGCAGCCGCGCGACAGGACCCTACAATGAGCAGTTCTTC
CASSRATGPYNEQFF
>TRBD2|TRBJ2-2|TRBV29-1|-
TGCAGCGTTTTACTAGCGGGAGGGCCCGGGGAGCTGTTTTTT
CSVLLAGGPGELFF
>-|TRBJ1-6|TRBV15|-
TGTGCCACCAGCAGAGTAGGAGGGTTTAATTCACCCCTCCACTTT
CATSRVGGFNSPLHF
>-|TRBJ1-1|TRBV29-1|many
TGCAGCGTTGGCCGGGACATGCGAGCTTTCTTT
CSVGRDMRAFF
>-|TRBJ2-4|TRBV3-1|-
TGTGCCAGCAGCCAAAGGTGGACGGCCGGGATTCAGTACTTC
CASSQRWTAGIQYF
>-|TRBJ2-7|TRBV11-2|-
TGTGCCAGCAGCACCAACTCCTACGAGCAGTACTTC
CASSTNSYEQYF
>-|TRBJ2-3|TRBV20-1|many
TGCAGTGCTAGGGATCCACGGGACAACACAGATACGCAGTATTTT
CSARDPRDNTDTQYF
>TRBD2|TRBJ2-1|TRBV18|few
TGTGCCAGCTCACCACCGGGAATAGCGGGGAACAATGAGCAGTTCTTC
CASSPPGIAGNNEQFF
>-|TRBJ1-5|TRBV28|few
TGTGCCAGCAGCCCTTTCCGGGGAGAAAGGTATCAGCCCCAGCATTTT
CASSPFRGERYQPQHF
>TRBD2|TRBJ2-3|TRBV9|many
TGTGCCAGCAGCGTCTCCCCGCTAGCGGGAGTATCGGGAAGCACAGATACGCAGTATTTT
CASSVSPLAGVSGSTDTQYF
>-|TRBJ1-2|TRBV12-3/TRBV12-4|-
TGTGCCAGCAGTTTAGTCGTGGGACGGCTAGCTAACTATGGCTACACCTTC
CASSLVVGRLANYGYTF
>-|TRBJ2-5|TRBV18|once
TGTGCCAGCTCTCGCGGAGGGACACATCAAGAGACCCAGTACTTC
CASSRGGTHQETQYF
>-|TRBJ2-2|TRBV5-1|many
TGCGCCAGCAGCTTGGGAGTCTCGAGCGCCGGGGAGCTGTTTTTT
CASSLGVSSAGELFF
>TRBD2|TRBJ2-7|TRBV20-1|-
TGCAGTGCTGGGCGGACTAGCGGGAGTGTCGAGCAGTACTTC
CSAGRTSGSVEQYF
>-|TRBJ2-1|TRBV4-2|many
TGTGCCAGCAGCCACGCAATAACCCGCTCGTTTAATGAGCAGTTCTTC
CASSHAITRSFNEQFF
>TRBD1|TRBJ2-1|TRBV5-8|many
TGTGCCAGCAGCTCCAGGGGGAGCGGAGACAATGAGCAGTTCTTC
CASSSRGSGDNEQFF
>-|TRBJ2-1|TRBV7-8|few
TGTGCCAGCAGCCGGTCGCGGCCCTACAATGAGCAGTTCTTC
CASSRSRPYNEQFF
>-|TRBJ2-2|TRBV20-1|-
TGCAGTGCTCTTAGGACGGAGAACACCGGGGAGCTGTTTTTT
CSALRTENTGELFF
>-|TRBJ2-4|TRBV5-1|few
TGCGCCAGCAGCTTGGGGGAGAGGTCTACAAGGAGTTCGGGCCAGTACTTC
CASSLGERSTRSSGQYF
>-|TRBJ1-2|TRBV28|-
TGTGCCAGCAGTTCTCCGGGGTATGGCTACACCTTC
CASSSPGYGYTF
>TRBD2|TRBJ2-7|TRBV14|few
TGTGCCAGCAGCTCGACTAGCGCAAGTCCCCCCTACGAGCAGTACTTC
CASSSTSASPPYEQYF
>TRBD1|TRBJ1-1|TRBV6-1|many
TGTGCCAGCAGGATAGGACAGGAGAACACTGAAGCTTTCTTT
CASRIGQENTEAFF
>TRBD1|TRBJ1-4|TRBV28|few
TGTGCCAGCAGTTTGAACAGGGGCAATGAAAAACTGTTTTTT
CASSLNRGNEKLFF
>TRBD1|TRBJ2-1|TRBV20-1|many
TGCAGTGCAAATCAGGGGGCCAAGAATGAGCAGTTCTTC
CSANQGAKNEQFF
>TRBD1|TRBJ1-1|TRBV3-1|few
TGTGCCAGCAGCCAAGATCCCCCCAGGGGGCAAGCTTTCTTT
CASSQDPPRGQAFF
>-|TRBJ1-5|TRBV12-3/TRBV12-4|few
TGTGCCAGCAGTTTCAGGCCTTATCAGCCCCAGCATTTT
CASSFRPYQPQHF